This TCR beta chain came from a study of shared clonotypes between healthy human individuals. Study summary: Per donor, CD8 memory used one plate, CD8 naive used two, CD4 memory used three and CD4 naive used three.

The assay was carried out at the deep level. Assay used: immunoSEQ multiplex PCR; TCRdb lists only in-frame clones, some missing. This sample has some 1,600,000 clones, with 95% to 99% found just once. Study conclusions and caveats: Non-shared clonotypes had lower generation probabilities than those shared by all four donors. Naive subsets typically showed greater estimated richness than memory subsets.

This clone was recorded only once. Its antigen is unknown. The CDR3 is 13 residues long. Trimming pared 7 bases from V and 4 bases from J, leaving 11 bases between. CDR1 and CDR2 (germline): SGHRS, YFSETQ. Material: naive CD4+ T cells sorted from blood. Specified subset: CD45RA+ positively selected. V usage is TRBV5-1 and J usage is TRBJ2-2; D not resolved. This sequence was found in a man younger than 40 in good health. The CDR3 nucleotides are TGCGCCAGCCTTCAGCGAGTCACCGGGGAGCTGTTTTTT. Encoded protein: CASLQRVTGELFF.